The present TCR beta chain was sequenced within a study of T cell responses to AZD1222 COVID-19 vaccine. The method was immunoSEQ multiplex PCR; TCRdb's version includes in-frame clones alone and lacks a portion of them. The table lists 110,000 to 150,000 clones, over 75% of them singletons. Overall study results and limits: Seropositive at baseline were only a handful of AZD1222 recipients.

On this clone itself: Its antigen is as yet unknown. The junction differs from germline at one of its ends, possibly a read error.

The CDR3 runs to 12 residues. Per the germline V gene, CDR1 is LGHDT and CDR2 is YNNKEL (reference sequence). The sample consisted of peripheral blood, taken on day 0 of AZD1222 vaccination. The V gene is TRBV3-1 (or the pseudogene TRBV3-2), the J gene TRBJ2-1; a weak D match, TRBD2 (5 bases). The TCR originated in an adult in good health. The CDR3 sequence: CASSQAAGDLLF. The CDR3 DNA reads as TGTGCCAGCAGCCAAGCCGCCGGGGATTTACTCTTC.